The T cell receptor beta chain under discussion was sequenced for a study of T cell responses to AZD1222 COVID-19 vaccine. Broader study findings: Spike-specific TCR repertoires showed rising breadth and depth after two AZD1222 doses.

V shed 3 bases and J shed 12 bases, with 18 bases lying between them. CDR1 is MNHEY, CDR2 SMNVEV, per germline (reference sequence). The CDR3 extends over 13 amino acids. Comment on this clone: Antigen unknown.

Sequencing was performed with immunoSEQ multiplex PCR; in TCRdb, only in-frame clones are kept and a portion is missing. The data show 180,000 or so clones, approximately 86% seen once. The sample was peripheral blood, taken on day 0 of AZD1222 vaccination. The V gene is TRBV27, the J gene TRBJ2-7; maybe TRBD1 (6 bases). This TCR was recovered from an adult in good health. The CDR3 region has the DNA TGTGCCAGCAGTTTCTCCCACTTAGGGGGAATGTACTTC. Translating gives CASSFSHLGGMYF.